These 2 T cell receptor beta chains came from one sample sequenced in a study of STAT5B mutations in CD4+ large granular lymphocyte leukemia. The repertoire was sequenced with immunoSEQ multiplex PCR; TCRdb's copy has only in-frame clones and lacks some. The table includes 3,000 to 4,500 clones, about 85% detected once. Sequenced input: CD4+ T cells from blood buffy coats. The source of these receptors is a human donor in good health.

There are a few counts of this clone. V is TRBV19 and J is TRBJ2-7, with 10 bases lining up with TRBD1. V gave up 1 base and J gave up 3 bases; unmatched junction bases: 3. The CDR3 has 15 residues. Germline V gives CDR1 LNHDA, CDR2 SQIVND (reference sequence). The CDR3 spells CASSIGGTGVYEQYF. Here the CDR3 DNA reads TGTGCCAGTAGTATAGGAGGGACAGGGGTCTACGAGCAGTACTTC.

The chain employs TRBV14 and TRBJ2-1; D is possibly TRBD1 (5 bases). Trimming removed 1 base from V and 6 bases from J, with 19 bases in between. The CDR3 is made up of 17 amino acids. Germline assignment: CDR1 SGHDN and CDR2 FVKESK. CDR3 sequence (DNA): TGTGCCAGCAGCCAAGCCCCCCGGAGACAGAGAGGCAATGAGCAGTTCTTC. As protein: CASSQAPRRQRGNEQFF.